The clone carrying this TCR beta chain has more than one count but fewer than ten. This CDR3 is 15 amino acids long. V was clipped by 5 bases and J by 6 bases; unmatched bases: 7. CDR1 is SGHTA and CDR2 is FQGNSA in the germline V gene. TCRdb re-called the RT-PCR reads with MiXCR, one entry per CDR3 protein. The sample lists fewer than 800,000 distinct CDR3 sequences, approximately 14% occurring once. The chain links TRBV7-2 to TRBJ2-4; the match to TRBD1 covers 10 bases. The specimen sequenced was memory CD4+ T cells from blood. The receptor's source is a female donor in good health, serving as a healthy control. CDR3 bases: TGTGCCAGCAGCCCCCGGGACAGGGGAAGAAACATTCAGTACTTC. Its protein is CASSPRDRGRNIQYF.